Following are 29 T cell receptor beta chains from one sample sequenced in a study of blood T cell repertoires in COVID-19. Clones were sequenced by immunoSEQ multiplex PCR, and TCRdb holds only the in-frame ones, with some missing. The profile covers 55,000 to 75,000 clones, with approximately 90% appearing a single time and 3.5% to 4% taken by the ten largest. The material sequenced was peripheral blood. The receptors come from a human donor in a cohort sampled during active COVID-19.

The V gene is TRBV24-1, the J gene TRBJ2-7, with D unresolved. CDR1 and CDR2 from the germline V gene are KGHDR and SFDVKD. The CDR3 spans 13 residues. Trimming took off 7 bases at V and 4 bases at J, with 13 bases between the two ends. CDR3 loop: CATSPGDSYEQYF. The CDR3 nucleotides read TGTGCCACCAGCCCCGGAGACTCGTACGAGCAGTACTTC.

V and J are TRBV11-3 and TRBJ1-1; TRBD1 agrees at 7 bases. Unmatched junction bases numbered 1, after V lost 3 bases and J lost 3 bases. Germline CDR1 and CDR2: SGHNT and YENEEA. The CDR3 has 13 residues. DNA of the CDR3: TGTGCCAGCAGCTTGACAGGGCACACTGAAGCTTTCTTT. Translating gives CASSLTGHTEAFF. The entire variable domain, with the rest obtained from reference TRBV11-3 and TRBJ1-1, is as follows: EAGVVQSPRYKIIEKKQPVAFWCNPISGHNTLYWYLQNLGQGPELLIRYENEEAVDDSQLPKDRFSAERLKGVDSTLKIQPAELGDSAVYLCASSLTGHTEAFFGQGTRLTVV.

The chain links TRBV7-9 to TRBJ1-1; 7 bases line up with TRBD1. CDR1 and CDR2 from the germline V gene are SEHNR and FQNEAQ (reference sequence). The CDR3 extends over 15 amino acids. J gave up 1 base and V 5 bases, and 7 bases lay outside the gene matches. The CDR3 loop is CASSITGDRNTEAFF. DNA for the CDR3: TGTGCCAGCAGCATCACAGGGGACAGGAACACTGAAGCTTTCTTT.

The V gene is TRBV19, the J gene TRBJ1-6, with 10 bases aligning to TRBD1. This CDR3 has 19 residues. Germline CDR1 reads LNHDA; CDR2 reads SQIVND (reference sequence). V lost 9 bases and J lost 0; bases outside the gene matches: 14. CDR3 nucleotide sequence: TGTGCCAGCCGACAGGGGGCGAATACGGCCAGCTCCTATAATTCACCCCTCCACTTT. Its protein is CASRQGANTASSYNSPLHF. Full variable domain (rest looked up from reference TRBV19 and TRBJ1-6): DGGITQSPKYLFRKEGQNVTLSCEQNLNHDAMYWYRQDPGQGLRLIYYSQIVNDFQKGDIAEGYSVSREKKESFPLTVTSAQKNPTAFYLCASRQGANTASSYNSPLHFGNGTRLTVT.

The rearrangement links TRBV2 to TRBJ1-1, with D tentatively TRBD1 (5 bases). CDR3 size: 13 residues. Trimming removed 4 bases from V and 5 bases from J, with 11 bases in between. CDR1 is SNHLY and CDR2 is FYNNEI in the germline V gene. CDR3 DNA sequence: TGTGCCAGCAGTGTGCGGGGGAGGACTGAAGCTTTCTTT. Protein product: CASSVRGRTEAFF.

The V call is TRBV9, the J call TRBJ2-1; tentatively, D is TRBD1 (6 bases). Trimming took off 1 base at V and 6 bases at J, with 14 bases between the two ends. The CDR3 is made up of 15 amino acids. Germline CDR1 is SGDLS and CDR2 is YYNGEE. CDR3 in DNA: TGTGCCAGCAGCGTATTTTCAGGGGCAGGCAATGAGCAGTTCTTC. Translated, it gives CASSVFSGAGNEQFF. Full variable domain (remainder filled in from reference TRBV9 and TRBJ2-1): DSGVTQTPKHLITATGQRVTLRCSPRSGDLSVYWYQQSLDQGLQFLIQYYNGEERAKGNILERFSAQQFPDLHSELNLSSLELGDSALYFCASSVFSGAGNEQFFGPGTRLTVL.

This sequence joins TRBV9 and TRBJ1-1; D unresolved. The V end lost 3 bases, the J end lost 1 base, and 13 bases lay between the germline ends. Germline values: CDR1 SGDLS, CDR2 YYNGEE. CDR3 size: 15 residues. The DNA for the CDR3 is TGTGCCAGCAGCGCGTCGGGGATATCGAACACTGAAGCTTTCTTT. Encoded protein: CASSASGISNTEAFF. Full variable domain (missing parts from reference TRBV9 and TRBJ1-1): DSGVTQTPKHLITATGQRVTLRCSPRSGDLSVYWYQQSLDQGLQFLIQYYNGEERAKGNILERFSAQQFPDLHSELNLSSLELGDSALYFCASSASGISNTEAFFGQGTRLTVV.

The CDR3 coding sequence is TGTGCCAGCAGCGAACCGACAGGAGGGAACACTGAAGCTTTCTTT. This gives the protein CASSEPTGGNTEAFF. The chain carries TRBV5-4 and TRBJ1-1; tentative D call: TRBD1 (6 bases). The CDR3 runs 15 residues. Germline CDR1 is SGHNT and CDR2 is YYREEE (reference sequence). Trimming stripped 4 bases from V and 1 base from J, with 14 bases between.

The chain employs TRBV28 and TRBJ2-5, with 12 bases that match TRBD1. After removal of 4 bases from V and 5 bases from J, the junction contained 11 bases not matched to a gene. CDR3 length: 17 residues. Per the germline V gene, CDR1 is MDHEN and CDR2 is SYDVKM. CDR3 sequence (DNA): TGTGCCAGCAGTTCCCTGACCGGGACAGGGGGCAAGGAGACCCAGTACTTC. Translating gives CASSSLTGTGGKETQYF.

The chain joins TRBV4-3 to TRBJ2-3; 11 positions agree with TRBD2. The germline V gene has CDR1 LGHNA and CDR2 YSLEER. V lost 0 bases to trimming and J lost 2 bases; unmatched junction nucleotides: 4. The CDR3 consists of 17 residues. The CDR3 loop reads CASSQEGGLADTDTQYF. The CDR3 region has the DNA TGCGCCAGCAGCCAAGAAGGGGGACTAGCGGACACAGATACGCAGTATTTT.

This CDR3 is CAWRRLEVKGEAFF. CDR3 in DNA: TGTGCCTGGAGACGGCTGGAGGTAAAAGGTGAAGCTTTCTTT. This chain connects TRBV30 to TRBJ1-1; D gene ambiguous. There are 14 residues in the CDR3. V was cut by 3 bases and J by 7 bases, with 18 bases left in between. Germline V gene data show CDR1 as GTSNPN and CDR2 as SVGIG (reference sequence).

There are a few counts of this clone. The chain couples TRBV27 to TRBJ1-5; D ambiguous. Trimming stripped 2 bases from V and 1 base from J, with 6 bases between. Looked up from germline, CDR1 is MNHEY and CDR2 is SMNVEV (reference sequence). The CDR3 spans 14 residues. CDR3 DNA: TGTGCCAGCAGTTTACGGGTCAGCAATCAGCCCCAGCATTTT. Its translation is CASSLRVSNQPQHF.

The V and J genes are TRBV7-3 and TRBJ2-7; D is perhaps TRBD2 (6 bases). V was shortened by 3 bases and J by 0 bases, with 12 bases between the two germline ends. The CDR3 extends over 15 amino acids. Looked up from germline, CDR1 is SGHTA and CDR2 is FQGTGA. Written as DNA, the CDR3 is TGTGCCAGCAGCTTCGGGACTTCTAGCTCCTACGAGCAGTACTTC. Amino acid sequence: CASSFGTSSSYEQYF.

The V call is TRBV30, the J call TRBJ1-3; D not certain. V lost 5 bases and J 9 bases, leaving 11 bases between the germline ends. Germline-derived CDR1 and CDR2 are GTSNPN and SVGIG (reference sequence). CDR3 length: 11 amino acids. The CDR3 region is CAWGSGGTIYF. In DNA, the CDR3 is TGTGCCTGGGGCTCTGGAGGCACCATATATTTT.

The V gene is TRBV5-4, the J gene TRBJ2-5, with D perhaps matching TRBD2 (6 bases). There are 15 residues in the CDR3. Between the trimmed V and J ends, which lost 0 bases and 3 bases, there was a span of 12 bases. Germline CDR1 reads SGHNT; CDR2 reads YYREEE (reference sequence). CDR3 in amino acids: CASSLAALAEETQYF. The CDR3 DNA sequence: TGTGCCAGCAGCTTGGCCGCTTTAGCGGAAGAGACCCAGTACTTC. Drawing the rest from reference TRBV5-4 and TRBJ2-5, the complete variable domain is ETGVTQSPTHLIKTRGQQVTLRCSSQSGHNTVSWYQQALGQGPQFIFQYYREEENGRGNFPPRFSGLQFPNYSSELNVNALELDDSALYLCASSLAALAEETQYFGPGTRLLVL.

The rearrangement links TRBV12-3 or TRBV12-4 to TRBJ1-5, with D unresolved. The CDR3 totals 12 residues. Trimming took 7 bases from V and 7 from J, leaving 11 bases between them. This CDR3 is CASTSGTQPQHF. The CDR3 DNA follows: TGTGCCAGCACATCGGGTACCCAGCCCCAGCATTTT.

This chain links TRBV19 with TRBJ2-3, with 11 nucleotides matching TRBD2. Trimming removed 6 bases from V and 2 bases from J; junction bases left unmatched: 4. This CDR3 comprises 15 residues. The V gene's germline CDR1 is LNHDA and CDR2 SQIVND (reference sequence). In DNA, the CDR3 is TGTGCCAGTAGGACTAGCGGGGCCTACACAGATACGCAGTATTTT. Its protein is CASRTSGAYTDTQYF.

The chain recombines TRBV15 with TRBJ2-4; D might be TRBD1 (5 bases). CDR3 length equals 13 residues. Trimming took off 5 bases at V and 4 bases at J, with 9 bases between the two ends. Germline CDR1 and CDR2: LNHNV and YYDKDF (reference sequence). This CDR3 is CATSAGIKNIQYF. The CDR3 coding sequence is TGTGCCACCAGCGCAGGGATAAAAAACATTCAGTACTTC.

The chain has TRBV5-1 and TRBJ2-7, with D maybe TRBD2 (5 bases). With 1 base removed from V and 0 bases from J, the gap between germline ends came to 5 bases. This CDR3 spans 13 amino acids. Germline CDR1 reads SGHRS; CDR2 reads YFSETQ. CDR3 sequence (DNA): TGCGCCAGCAGCTTGACTAGCTCCTACGAGCAGTACTTC. This translates into CASSLTSSYEQYF.

This clone was seen only once. The chain recombines TRBV3-1 (or the pseudogene TRBV3-2) with TRBJ1-1, with TRBD1 matching over 10 bases. Germline CDR1 and CDR2: LGHDT and YNNKEL (reference sequence). The CDR3 runs 17 residues. With V trimmed by 0 bases and J by 5 bases, 9 bases remained unmatched. CDR3 amino acids: CASSQDRGDRGETEAFF. DNA for the CDR3: TGTGCCAGCAGCCAAGATAGAGGGGACAGGGGTGAAACTGAAGCTTTCTTT.

The chain uses TRBV30 and TRBJ2-7; D is uncertain. The CDR3 has 15 amino acids. Deletions cut 3 bases from V and 3 bases from J, with 18 bases between. The germline gives CDR1 GTSNPN, CDR2 SVGIG (reference sequence). The CDR3 sequence is CAWSGALRPFYEQYF. In DNA, the CDR3 is TGTGCCTGGAGCGGAGCCCTGCGTCCCTTCTACGAGCAGTACTTC.

The chain is built from TRBV27 and TRBJ2-7; D call uncertain. CDR1 and CDR2 from the germline V gene are MNHEY and SMNVEV (reference sequence). V was shortened by 0 bases and J by 4 bases, with 7 bases between the two germline ends. CDR3 size: 13 residues. The CDR3 nucleotides read TGTGCCAGCAGTTTATCGTCAGGATACGAGCAGTACTTC. This gives the protein CASSLSSGYEQYF.

The chain joins TRBV5-5 to TRBJ1-1; D remains unclear. From germline, CDR1 is SGHKS and CDR2 YYEKEE (reference sequence). The CDR3 totals 12 residues. The germline V and J ends were trimmed by 2 bases and 4 bases, with 6 bases remaining between them. The CDR3 is CASSFFSTEAFF. CDR3 in DNA: TGTGCCAGCAGCTTCTTTTCCACTGAAGCTTTCTTT. Using reference TRBV5-5 and TRBJ1-1 for the parts outside the CDR3, the full variable domain is DAGVTQSPTHLIKTRGQQVTLRCSPISGHKSVSWYQQVLGQGPQFIFQYYEKEERGRGNFPDRFSARQFPNYSSELNVNALLLGDSALYLCASSFFSTEAFFGQGTRLTVV.

The chain's CDR3 is CASSVADSSEQFF. CDR3 in DNA: TGTGCCAGCAGCGTAGCTGACAGCAGTGAGCAGTTCTTC. The chain has TRBV9 and TRBJ2-1; perhaps TRBD1 as D (5 bases). V lost 0 bases to trimming and J lost 9 bases, with 10 bases between them. Germline CDR1 reads SGDLS; CDR2 reads YYNGEE. The CDR3 contains 13 residues.

The chain couples TRBV3-1 (or the pseudogene TRBV3-2) to TRBJ2-1, with 11 bases matching TRBD2. Trimming at V came to 4 bases and at J to 10 bases, leaving 15 bases not matched to a gene. CDR1 is LGHDT, CDR2 YNNKEL, per germline (reference sequence). This CDR3 region has 17 residues. The CDR3 protein is CASSPDPSGGQRREQFF. The CDR3 nucleotides are TGTGCCAGCAGCCCAGACCCTAGCGGGGGGCAGAGAAGGGAGCAGTTCTTC.

The rearrangement joins TRBV5-4 to TRBJ2-3, with D possibly matching TRBD1 (5 bases). The length of the CDR3 is 15 residues. Trimming removed 0 bases at V and 0 bases at J, with 8 bases between. The germline V gene encodes CDR1 SGHNT and CDR2 YYREEE (reference sequence). The chain's CDR3 is CASSLGGISTDTQYF. The CDR3 region has the DNA TGTGCCAGCAGCTTGGGGGGCATCAGCACAGATACGCAGTATTTT. The full variable domain, in which reference TRBV5-4 and TRBJ2-3 provide the parts outside the CDR3, is ETGVTQSPTHLIKTRGQQVTLRCSSQSGHNTVSWYQQALGQGPQFIFQYYREEENGRGNFPPRFSGLQFPNYSSELNVNALELDDSALYLCASSLGGISTDTQYFGPGTRLTVL.

The V call is TRBV19, the J call TRBJ1-1, with 9 bases lining up with TRBD1. V lost 2 bases, J lost 4 bases, and 5 bases stayed unmatched. The CDR3 extends over 15 amino acids. Germline V gene data show CDR1 as LNHDA and CDR2 as SQIVND (reference sequence). The CDR3 sequence: CASSITGGAVTEAFF. Here the CDR3 DNA reads TGTGCCAGTAGTATAACAGGGGGCGCGGTCACTGAAGCTTTCTTT.

This chain connects TRBV9 to TRBJ1-2; no reliable D call. The CDR3 covers 16 residues. In germline, CDR1 is SGDLS, CDR2 YYNGEE. The V gene lost 0 bases and the J gene lost 8 bases, with 20 bases spanning the gap. The CDR3 reads CASSVGGGWYLQGYTF. DNA for the CDR3: TGTGCCAGCAGCGTAGGGGGAGGATGGTATCTCCAGGGCTACACCTTC.

CDR3 in amino acids: CASSHRGLFTDTQYF. The DNA for the CDR3 is TGCGCCAGCAGCCACAGGGGACTATTCACAGATACGCAGTATTTT. The chain links TRBV4-3 to TRBJ2-3, with D possibly matching TRBD2 (7 bases). CDR3 size: 15 residues. Germline CDR1 is LGHNA and CDR2 is YSLEER. The V and J ends lost 3 bases and 2 bases respectively, with 12 bases between them.